The 16 T cell receptor beta chains given below trace back to one sample, sequenced in a study of tumor and adjacent non-tumor tissue in lung cancer. TCRbeta libraries were built with three rounds of nested PCR, modified from ARM-PCR. One entry per CDR3 protein, called by TCRdb with MiXCR from the multiplex PCR reads. The repertoire has 78,000 or so distinct CDR3 sequences, over 80% of them found once; the top ten carry roughly 13%. This sample's RNA came from whole unsorted tissue. The sequencing input was lung tumor tissue. The source of these receptors is a woman aged 45-65 years with non-small cell lung cancer.

The sample holds many counts of this clonotype. The V call is TRBV28, the J call TRBJ2-2, with TRBD1 identical over 7 bases. The germline V gene encodes CDR1 MDHEN and CDR2 SYDVKM. Losses at the gene ends were 0 bases for V and 5 bases for J; bases not matched to a gene: 6. This CDR3 is built from 16 residues. CDR3 sequence (DNA): TGTGCCAGCAGTTTATGGAAGGCAGGGGGTACCGGGGAGCTGTTTTTT. As protein: CASSLWKAGGTGELFF.

About this clonotype itself: One junction end does not reproduce the germline sequence, and a read error may be involved. The rearrangement uses TRBV11-1 and TRBJ1-1; unclear D gene. This CDR3 contains 15 residues. CDR1 is SGHAT and CDR2 is FQDESV in the germline V gene (reference sequence). The CDR3 DNA reads as TGTGTCAGCAGTTTAGATACCGGGGAAGGCACTGAAGCTTTCTTT. It specifies CVSSLDTGEGTEAFF.

This sequence joins TRBV20-1 and TRBJ2-7, with 8 bases identical to TRBD1. V dropped 8 bases and J dropped 5; count of bases not matched to a gene: 11. The CDR3 has 13 amino acids. Per the germline V gene, CDR1 is DFQATT and CDR2 is SNEGSKA (reference sequence). The CDR3 DNA reads as TGCAGTCCCCTGAGGACAGGGCTCCACGAGCAGTACTTC. It yields the protein CSPLRTGLHEQYF.

This clonotype appeared once. A read error may produce the germline difference seen at one junction end. The CDR3 nucleotides are TGCAGTATGGCGGGAGAAGGGACAGAAACGCAGTATTTT. Translation gives CSMAGEGTETQYF. V usage is TRBV20-1 and J usage is TRBJ2-3; D may match TRBD1 or TRBD2 (7 bases each). Per the germline V gene, CDR1 is DFQATT and CDR2 is SNEGSKA (reference sequence). This CDR3 is 13 amino acids long.

The V call is TRBV20-1, the J call TRBJ2-7; a possible D gene is TRBD2 (5 bases). Germline CDR1 DFQATT, CDR2 SNEGSKA (reference sequence). CDR3 length equals 14 residues. Between the trimmed V and J ends, which lost 6 bases and 3 bases, there was a span of 18 bases. CDR3 sequence reads: CSARTGIPDYEQYF. DNA for the CDR3: TGCAGTGCGAGGACCGGGATACCCGACTACGAGCAGTACTTC.

Worth noting for this clonotype: A junction end diverges from the germline sequence, so it may reflect a read error. This chain links TRBV4-1 with TRBJ2-7; 9 bases map to TRBD1. The CDR3 contains 16 residues. The V gene's germline CDR1 is MGHRA and CDR2 YSYEKL. Here the CDR3 DNA reads TGTACCAGCAGCCAAGATCTGTACAGGGGGCTTTCCGAGCAGTACTTC. Translation gives CTSSQDLYRGLSEQYF.

Details on this clonotype: The junction and the germline gene differ at one end; a read error may be behind it. V and J are TRBV20-1 and TRBJ2-7; perhaps TRBD2 as D (6 bases). Germline V gene lookup returns CDR1 DFQATT and CDR2 SNEGSKA (reference sequence). This CDR3 is built from 13 residues. Written as DNA, the CDR3 is TGCAGTACTAGCCCGCGGGGCTCCTACGAACAGTACTTC. It is translated as CSTSPRGSYEQYF.

To note about this clonotype: Here the CDR3 omits its conserved ending phenylalanine or tryptophan, so a read error is the likely source. The chain uses TRBV20-1 and TRBJ2-3; D unresolved. Per the germline V gene, CDR1 is DFQATT and CDR2 is SNEGSKA (reference sequence). The CDR3 is made up of 13 amino acids. V was pared by 3 bases and J by 2 bases, with 9 bases between. CDR3: CSASSLNTDTQYS. Here the CDR3 DNA reads TGCAGTGCTAGCTCCTTAAACACAGATACGCAGTATTCT.

Comments on this clonotype: The junction departs from germline at one end; a sequencing error may be responsible. CDR3 sequence: CASSQAQGADKNFQYF. In DNA, the CDR3 is TGCGCCAGCAGCCAAGCACAGGGGGCCGACAAAAACTTTCAGTACTTC. The chain uses TRBV4-1 and TRBJ2-4; 9 nucleotides match TRBD1. The germline CDR1 and CDR2 sequences are MGHRA and YSYEKL. The CDR3 spans 16 residues.

With regard to this clonotype: With a much larger clone just one base away, this may be a read error. The chain employs TRBV20-1 and TRBJ2-2; TRBD2 agrees at 10 bases. The CDR3 has 14 residues. Germline V gene lookup returns CDR1 DFQATT and CDR2 SNEGSKA (reference sequence). The chain's CDR3 is CSAPSGGGTAELFF. In DNA, the CDR3 is TGCAGTGCCCCTAGCGGGGGAGGCACCGCGGAGCTGTTTTTT.

Concerning this clonotype itself: At one end the junction does not follow the germline gene, possibly because of a read error. This chain links TRBV10-3 with TRBJ1-2; D is uncertain. The CDR3 is made up of 15 amino acids. Germline V gene lookup returns CDR1 ENHRY and CDR2 SYGVKD. CDR3 DNA: TGTGTCATCAGTGAGTCTGCCAGGAACCTTTATGACTACACCTTC. Protein product: CVISESARNLYDYTF.

There are a few counts of this clonotype. The gene calls are TRBV11-2 and TRBJ1-5; D remains ambiguous. V lost 0 bases and J lost 16, with 16 bases in between. CDR1 is SGHAT, CDR2 FQNNGV, per germline. There are 13 residues in the CDR3. In DNA form, the CDR3 reads TGTGCCAGCAGCTTAGATACTTATCAGCACCAACATTTT. Protein: CASSLDTYQHQHF.

This clonotype has just one count. A read error may account for a junction end that differs from germline. The V call is TRBV5-5, the J call TRBJ2-1, with D perhaps being TRBD1 or TRBD2 (5 bases each). There are 17 residues in the CDR3. The germline gives CDR1 SGHKS, CDR2 YYEKEE (reference sequence). DNA for the CDR3: TGTGCCAGTAGCTTACTGCTGGGACGGGCTGTTATTAATGAGCAGTTCTTC. Its translation is CASSLLLGRAVINEQFF.

V is TRBV12-3 or TRBV12-4 and J is TRBJ2-2, with a possible D match to TRBD2 (5 bases). Between the trimmed V and J ends, which lost 2 bases and 8 bases, there was a span of 18 bases. The CDR3 sequence is 16 residues long. The CDR3 DNA sequence: TGTGCCAGCAGTTTACTTCTCCTACCGGGAAATGGGGAGCTGTTTTTT. This encodes CASSLLLLPGNGELFF.

This clonotype was counted a single time. One end of the junction fails to match germline, which may point to a read error. V usage is TRBV11-1 and J usage is TRBJ2-3; 9 positions agree with TRBD1. Germline CDR1 and CDR2: SGHAT and FQDESV (reference sequence). The CDR3 spans 13 residues. CDR3 loop: CAGRGTGLNTQYF. CDR3 sequence (DNA): TGTGCCGGCAGAGGGACAGGGTTGAATACGCAGTATTTT.

This chain joins TRBV10-3 and TRBJ1-1; 10 bases align to TRBD1. V lost 6 bases to trimming and J lost 11 bases; unmatched junction nucleotides: 15. In germline, CDR1 is ENHRY, CDR2 SYGVKD. This CDR3 comprises 15 residues. The CDR3 reads CAISTPGQGNIEAFF. CDR3 DNA: TGTGCCATCAGCACTCCGGGACAGGGGAACATTGAGGCTTTCTTT.